A selection of T cell receptor beta chains follows, all from one sample in a study of T cells expressing NK-cell markers. TCRdb reprocessed the 5' RACE reads and reports one entry per CDR3 protein, with no DNA. The sample's table shows about 170,000 distinct CDR3 sequences. Input material: blood T cells: a sorted CD56 or NKG2C T cell subset, CD4+ or CD8+ T cells, or bulk PBMC T cells (not recorded which). The receptors were gathered from a man aged 18-69 years in good health. CDR3s include the opening cysteine and the closing phenylalanine or tryptophan. Where a row states a size, it is once, few, many or the class of an expanded clone; other rows omit it.

J gene: TRBJ1-4; clone size: .; V gene: TRBV6-5; CDR3 protein: CASSYDSGEKLFF
J gene: TRBJ2-7; clone size: medium-sized; V gene: TRBV13; CDR3 protein: CASSLGSGFSSYEQYF
J gene: TRBJ2-3; clone size: .; V gene: TRBV29-1; CDR3 protein: CSVEGGQGGSTDTQYF
J gene: TRBJ1-2; clone size: .; V gene: TRBV9; CDR3 protein: CASSAAPTPNYGYTF
J gene: TRBJ1-2; clone size: .; V gene: TRBV29-1; CDR3 protein: CSVSPRDAYGYTF
J gene: TRBJ1-4; clone size: .; V gene: TRBV3-1; CDR3 protein: CASSQPGTNEKLFF
J gene: TRBJ2-5; clone size: .; V gene: TRBV7-6; CDR3 protein: CASSLASFWETQYF
J gene: TRBJ1-1; clone size: .; V gene: TRBV5-1; CDR3 protein: CASSLEQTGRGGAFF
J gene: TRBJ2-7; clone size: .; V gene: TRBV7-9; CDR3 protein: CASSPPILAAPYEQYF
J gene: TRBJ2-1; clone size: .; V gene: TRBV6-1; CDR3 protein: CASSGGVWVEQFF
J gene: TRBJ2-3; clone size: .; V gene: TRBV4-1; CDR3 protein: CASSPRVASSTDTQYF
J gene: TRBJ2-1; clone size: .; V gene: TRBV12-3/TRBV12-4; CDR3 protein: CASGRGNEQFF
J gene: TRBJ2-3; clone size: .; V gene: TRBV13; CDR3 protein: CASSPSSGYTDTQYF
J gene: TRBJ2-1; clone size: .; V gene: TRBV5-6; CDR3 protein: CASSHGDSYNEQFF
J gene: TRBJ1-2; clone size: .; V gene: TRBV7-8; CDR3 protein: CASSSGQGVVYGYTF
J gene: TRBJ1-4; clone size: .; V gene: TRBV12-3/TRBV12-4; CDR3 protein: CASSFAHGHRKVEKLFF
J gene: TRBJ2-5; clone size: .; V gene: TRBV6-5; CDR3 protein: CASSYGGDWMQETQYF
J gene: TRBJ2-1; clone size: .; V gene: TRBV7-9; CDR3 protein: CASSPGTEYILNEQFF
J gene: TRBJ2-7; clone size: .; V gene: TRBV7-3; CDR3 protein: CASSLGTGYGYEQYF
J gene: TRBJ1-2; clone size: .; V gene: TRBV20-1; CDR3 protein: CSARDTTGEGYTF
J gene: TRBJ1-1; clone size: .; V gene: TRBV12-3/TRBV12-4; CDR3 protein: CASSLTRGATEAFF
J gene: TRBJ1-1; clone size: .; V gene: TRBV25-1; CDR3 protein: CASSPQGWNTEAFF
J gene: TRBJ2-7; clone size: .; V gene: TRBV6-5; CDR3 protein: CASSYGPGQGVDEQYF
J gene: TRBJ2-7; clone size: .; V gene: TRBV11-2; CDR3 protein: CASSPRQGIGIYEQYF